This T cell receptor beta chain was recorded in a study of cytomegalovirus exposure and HLA in healthy donors. A multiplex PCR was run with 60 Vbeta primers and 13 Jbeta primers. Only in-frame clones appear in the TCRdb table, and some are missing; sequencing was by immunoSEQ multiplex PCR. The sample includes approximately 170,000 clones, about 80% seen only once; the top ten take less than 2%. Study results and caveats: Later examination showed HLA-associated TCR beta chains had greater clonal expansion than equally common others.

The donors comprised healthy bone marrow donors. As regards this clone: Its antigen is not known.

Sequencing used PBMCs. The sequence was obtained from a man aged 35 to 55 in good health and CMV-seronegative.

The DNA of the CDR3 is TGTGCCAGCAGCTTGGCGGCGGGGACGGTAGCCAAAAACATTCAGTACTTC. Translating gives CASSLAAGTVAKNIQYF. The J gene is TRBJ2-4, the V gene TRBV5-6; TRBD2 is a possible D gene (6 bases). The germline V gene encodes CDR1 SGHDT and CDR2 YYEEEE. The length of the CDR3 is 17 residues. V lost 0 bases and J lost 0, with 13 bases in between.